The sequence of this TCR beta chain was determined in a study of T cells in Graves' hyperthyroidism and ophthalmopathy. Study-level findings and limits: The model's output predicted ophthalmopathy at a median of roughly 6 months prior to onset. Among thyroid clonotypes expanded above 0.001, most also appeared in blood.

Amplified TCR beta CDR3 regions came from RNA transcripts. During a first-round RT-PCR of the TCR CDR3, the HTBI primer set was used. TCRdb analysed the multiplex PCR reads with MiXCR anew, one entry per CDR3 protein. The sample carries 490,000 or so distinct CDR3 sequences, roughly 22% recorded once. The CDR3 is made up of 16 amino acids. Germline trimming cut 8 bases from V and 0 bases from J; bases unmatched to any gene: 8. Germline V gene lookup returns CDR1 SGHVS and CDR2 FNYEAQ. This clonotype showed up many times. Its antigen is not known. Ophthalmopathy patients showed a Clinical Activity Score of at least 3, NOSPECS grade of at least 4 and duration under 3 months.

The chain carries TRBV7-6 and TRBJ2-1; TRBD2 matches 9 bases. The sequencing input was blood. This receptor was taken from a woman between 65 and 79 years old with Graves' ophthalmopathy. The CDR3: CASSQLAGASYNEQFF. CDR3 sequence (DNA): TGTGCCAGCTCACAGTTAGCGGGAGCCTCCTACAATGAGCAGTTCTTC.